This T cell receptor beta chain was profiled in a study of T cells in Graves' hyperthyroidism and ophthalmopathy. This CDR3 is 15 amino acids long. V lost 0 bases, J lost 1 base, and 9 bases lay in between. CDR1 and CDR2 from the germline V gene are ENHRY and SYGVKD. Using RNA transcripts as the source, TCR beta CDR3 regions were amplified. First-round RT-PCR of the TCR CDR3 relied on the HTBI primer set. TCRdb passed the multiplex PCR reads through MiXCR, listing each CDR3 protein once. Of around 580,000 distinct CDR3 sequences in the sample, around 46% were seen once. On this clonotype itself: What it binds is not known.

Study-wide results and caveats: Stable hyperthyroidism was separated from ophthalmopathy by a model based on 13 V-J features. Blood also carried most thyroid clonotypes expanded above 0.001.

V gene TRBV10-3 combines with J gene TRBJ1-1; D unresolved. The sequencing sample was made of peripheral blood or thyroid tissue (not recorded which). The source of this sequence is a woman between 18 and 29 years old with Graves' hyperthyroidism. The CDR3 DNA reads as TGTGCCATCAGTGAGTCCGGCGGAGGGAACACTGAAGCTTTCTTT. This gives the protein CAISESGGGNTEAFF.